The 30 T cell receptor beta chains below all came from one sample that was sequenced in a study of blood T cell repertoires in COVID-19. Produced via immunoSEQ multiplex PCR; TCRdb's table is partial and in-frame only. The repertoire has fewer than 250,000 clones, around 87% of them found once; the top ten carry 7.2%. The sample was PBMCs or T cells enriched from blood (not recorded which). The source of these receptors is a young man in a cohort exposed to, infected with or recovered from COVID-19 (not recorded which).

The V call is TRBV29-1, the J call TRBJ1-5; D possibly corresponds to TRBD1 (5 bases). CDR1 and CDR2 (germline): SQVTM, ANQGSEA. The CDR3 totals 15 residues. Trimming left V 7 bases short and J 8 bases short, with 24 bases between. The CDR3: CSAAGGQGDGKPQHF. The CDR3 DNA reads TGCAGCGCGGCGGGAGGGCAGGGCGATGGGAAGCCCCAGCATTTT.

The DNA for the CDR3 is TGTGCCAGCAGCTTAACACAGGGGAGAAATCAGCCCCAGCATTTT. Translation: CASSLTQGRNQPQHF. The V call is TRBV7-2, the J call TRBJ1-5; 7 positions match TRBD1. CDR3 size: 15 residues. Germline assignment: CDR1 SGHTA and CDR2 FQGNSA. V shed 2 bases and J 4 bases; nucleotides not matched to a gene: 5.

The rearrangement uses TRBV27 and TRBJ1-1; 7 bases map to TRBD1. CDR3 length: 14 residues. Looked up from germline, CDR1 is MNHEY and CDR2 is SMNVEV (reference sequence). Unmatched junction bases numbered 9, after V lost 7 bases and J lost 4 bases. The CDR3, as DNA: TGTGCCAGCACCACACGACAGGGAGGCACTGAAGCTTTCTTT. It translates to CASTTRQGGTEAFF.

The genes are TRBV4-1 and TRBJ2-5; D gene uncertain. The V and J ends lost 4 bases and 5 bases respectively, with 11 bases between them. There are 13 residues in the CDR3. CDR1 and CDR2 (germline): MGHRA, YSYEKL. CDR3 DNA: TGCGCCAGCAGCCTGGGCAGAGAGGAGACCCAGTACTTC. Amino acid sequence: CASSLGREETQYF.

The chain combines TRBV25-1 with TRBJ1-3, with a weak D call TRBD1 (5 bases). With 4 bases removed from V and 2 bases from J, the gap between germline ends came to 12 bases. The CDR3 covers 15 residues. The germline CDR1 and CDR2 sequences are MGHDK and SYGVNS. CDR3 bases: TGTGCCAGCAGTGGACTCGGAGGGGCTGGAAACACCATATATTTT. Encoded protein: CASSGLGGAGNTIYF. Using reference TRBV25-1 and TRBJ1-3 for the parts outside the CDR3, the full variable domain is EADIYQTPRYLVIGTGKKITLECSQTMGHDKMYWYQQDPGMELHLIHYSYGVNSTEKGDLSSESTVSRIRTEHFPLTLESARPSHTSQYLCASSGLGGAGNTIYFGEGSWLTVV.

This clone was found once. CDR3 sequence: CATSRDHQGGYTF. DNA for the CDR3: TGTGCCACCAGCAGAGATCATCAGGGAGGCTACACCTTC. The V call is TRBV15, the J call TRBJ1-2, with D tentatively TRBD1 (5 bases). V was cut by 0 bases and J by 8 bases, with 10 bases left in between. The CDR3 length is 13 residues. Germline CDR1 LNHNV, CDR2 YYDKDF (reference sequence).

V usage is TRBV9 and J usage is TRBJ1-6, with a tentative D call TRBD1 (5 bases). The CDR3 is 16 amino acids. Per germline, CDR1 SGDLS and CDR2 YYNGEE. Trimming cost V 3 bases and J 7 bases, with 17 bases left between them. This CDR3 reads CASSALGGDLNSPLHF. CDR3 coding DNA: TGTGCCAGCAGCGCCCTGGGGGGGGACCTCAATTCACCCCTCCACTTT.

Notes on this clone: Additional DNA sequences in this sample encode the identical CDR3. The chain uses TRBV13 and TRBJ2-7; TRBD2 is a possible D gene (6 bases). Germline V gene data show CDR1 as PRHDT and CDR2 as FYEKMQ (reference sequence). Deletions cut 3 bases from V and 0 bases from J, with 9 bases between. This CDR3 region has 14 residues. The DNA for the CDR3 is TGTGCCAGCAGCTTGGGGAGGTCCTCCTACGAGCAGTACTTC. It specifies CASSLGRSSYEQYF.

The V and J genes are TRBV18 and TRBJ2-7; TRBD2 aligns across 8 bases. J gave up 3 bases and V 3 bases, and 7 bases lay outside the gene matches. Germline CDR1 and CDR2: KGHSH and LQKENI. This CDR3 comprises 15 residues. DNA of the CDR3: TGTGCCAGCTCACCGAGAACTAGCGGCGACTACGAGCAGTACTTC. It codes for CASSPRTSGDYEQYF. The full variable domain, rest sourced from reference TRBV18 and TRBJ2-7, is NAGVMQNPRHLVRRRGQEARLRCSPMKGHSHVYWYRQLPEEGLKFMVYLQKENIIDESGMPKERFSAEFPKEGPSILRIQQVVRGDSAAYFCASSPRTSGDYEQYFGPGTRLTVT.

This chain connects TRBV3-1 (or the pseudogene TRBV3-2) to TRBJ2-7; 8 nucleotides agree with TRBD1. Germline V gene data show CDR1 as LGHDT and CDR2 as YNNKEL (reference sequence). V lost 4 bases to trimming and J lost 3 bases; unmatched junction nucleotides: 5. The CDR3 is 14 amino acids. CDR3 coding DNA: TGTGCCAGCAGCCGGACAGGGAGGCTCTACGAGCAGTACTTC. This gives the protein CASSRTGRLYEQYF.

V usage is TRBV21-1 and J usage is TRBJ1-4; the table calls TRBD1, which could not be checked here. TRBV21-1 is annotated as a pseudogene. The CDR3 is 14 residues long. The CDR3 DNA sequence: TGTGCCAGCAGCAAAGGCGGCAGGGCGGAAAAACTGTTTTTT. As protein: CASSKGGRAEKLFF.

The rearrangement joins TRBV12-3 or TRBV12-4 to TRBJ2-7; D ambiguous. CDR3 size: 12 residues. The V end was cut by 5 bases, the J end by 3 bases, with 8 bases between. The chain's CDR3 is CASSQSGYEQYF. For the CDR3, the DNA is TGTGCCAGCAGTCAATCGGGCTACGAGCAGTACTTC.

The V gene is TRBV12-5, the J gene TRBJ1-1; 7 nucleotides agree with TRBD1. J lost 5 bases, V lost 1 base, and 13 bases had no gene match. The CDR3 consists of 17 residues. Germline lookup yields CDR1 LGHNT and CDR2 FRNRAP. CDR3 DNA: TGTGCTAGTGGTTTGGCGAGGGACAGTTACCAGAGGACTGAAGCTTTCTTT. This translates into CASGLARDSYQRTEAFF.

This clone was counted a single time. The genes are TRBV3-1 (or the pseudogene TRBV3-2) and TRBJ2-7; TRBD1 matches 7 bases. The V gene's germline CDR1 is LGHDT and CDR2 YNNKEL (reference sequence). V shed 4 bases, J shed 3 bases, and the junction held 6 bases outside the gene matches. The CDR3 is made up of 14 amino acids. The CDR3 spells CASSPRTGLYEQYF. CDR3 bases: TGTGCCAGCAGCCCGAGGACAGGACTCTACGAGCAGTACTTC.

The rearrangement links TRBV12-3 or TRBV12-4 to TRBJ2-1, with TRBD2 identical over 8 bases. CDR3 length equals 13 residues. Unmatched junction bases numbered 5, after V lost 8 bases and J lost 5 bases. The CDR3 nucleotides read TGTGCCAGCTTAAGCGGGAGACACAATGAGCAGTTCTTC. Translated: CASLSGRHNEQFF.

V gene TRBV19 combines with J gene TRBJ2-1, with 11 bases matching TRBD2. This CDR3 has 14 residues. V was clipped by 6 bases and J by 4 bases; unmatched bases: 2. Looked up from germline, CDR1 is LNHDA and CDR2 is SQIVND (reference sequence). The DNA for the CDR3 is TGTGCCAGTAGGGGACTAGCGGAGTACAATGAGCAGTTCTTC. This sequence encodes CASRGLAEYNEQFF.

V is TRBV14 and J is TRBJ2-2, with 7 bases lining up with TRBD1. The ends lost 4 bases at V and 1 base at J; junction bases unmatched: 9. CDR1 is SGHDN, CDR2 FVKESK, per germline. The CDR3 length is 17 residues. The CDR3 protein is CASSLTHGQENTGELFF. CDR3 DNA sequence: TGTGCCAGCAGCCTTACTCACGGACAGGAGAACACCGGGGAGCTGTTTTTT.

CDR3 nucleotide sequence: TGTGCCAGCAGCCGCATAAGCGGGAGTCGCAATGAGCAGTTCTTC. Its translation is CASSRISGSRNEQFF. This sequence joins TRBV16 and TRBJ2-1, with 8 bases aligning to TRBD2. Germline trimming cut 4 bases from V and 6 bases from J; bases unmatched to any gene: 8. This CDR3 has 15 residues. Germline V lookup: CDR1 KGHSY, CDR2 FQNENV.

In nucleotides, the CDR3 is TGTGCCAGCAGTCCAACAGGGCGCTCTGGAAACACCATATATTTT. Its protein product is CASSPTGRSGNTIYF. V and J are TRBV28 and TRBJ1-3; TRBD1 might be the D (6 bases). Germline values: CDR1 MDHEN, CDR2 SYDVKM. V gave up 5 bases and J gave up 0 bases, with 11 bases separating them. The CDR3 sequence is 15 residues long.

CDR3 DNA: TGTGCCAGCAGCTTGGAAACAGGGGGCGCAATTGGCGAGCAGTACTTC. This translates into CASSLETGGAIGEQYF. This chain uses TRBV7-2 with TRBJ2-7; 9 bases line up with TRBD1. The CDR3 has 16 residues. V shed 3 bases, J shed 6 bases, and the junction held 12 bases outside the gene matches. Germline CDR1 reads SGHTA; CDR2 reads FQGNSA. Full variable domain (missing parts from reference TRBV7-2 and TRBJ2-7): GAGVSQSPSNKVTEKGKDVELRCDPISGHTALYWYRQSLGQGLEFLIYFQGNSAPDKSGLPSDRFSAERTGGSVSTLTIQRTQQEDSAVYLCASSLETGGAIGEQYFGPGTRLTVT.

The V and J genes are TRBV2 and TRBJ1-3, with D uncertain. Germline loops: CDR1 SNHLY, CDR2 FYNNEI. V shed 1 base and J shed 4 bases, with 11 bases lying between them. The CDR3 spans 15 residues. CDR3 coding DNA: TGTGCCAGCAGTGAAGATCGGGCGGGCGGAAACACCATATATTTT. Its translation is CASSEDRAGGNTIYF. Full variable domain (rest looked up from reference TRBV2 and TRBJ1-3): EPEVTQTPSHQVTQMGQEVILRCVPISNHLYFYWYRQILGQKVEFLVSFYNNEISEKSEIFDDQFSVERPDGSNFTLKIRSTKLEDSAMYFCASSEDRAGGNTIYFGEGSWLTVV.

The rearrangement uses TRBV7-9 and TRBJ1-1; D remains unclear. Germline CDR1 is SEHNR and CDR2 is FQNEAQ (reference sequence). This CDR3 spans 14 amino acids. The V and J ends lost 4 bases and 6 bases respectively, with 15 bases between them. The DNA for the CDR3 is TGTGCCAGCAGCTCGGCCGGGAGGGAGCCTGAAGCTTTCTTT. The encoded protein is CASSSAGREPEAFF.

The V call is TRBV15, the J call TRBJ1-1; possibly TRBD1 for D (5 bases). The CDR3 extends over 16 amino acids. CDR1 and CDR2 (germline): LNHNV, YYDKDF (reference sequence). The germline V and J ends were trimmed by 0 bases and 3 bases, with 14 bases remaining between them. CDR3 DNA sequence: TGTGCCACCAGCAGAGATCGGGTGGGCAGGGACACTGAAGCTTTCTTT. Translated: CATSRDRVGRDTEAFF.

The genes are TRBV15 and TRBJ1-1; 7 bases match TRBD1. The CDR3 sequence is 16 residues long. V dropped 3 bases and J dropped 2; count of bases not matched to a gene: 9. The germline gives CDR1 LNHNV, CDR2 YYDKDF (reference sequence). CDR3 nucleotides: TGTGCCACCAGCAGCATTAGGGGGACAGCCAACACTGAAGCTTTCTTT. This translates into CATSSIRGTANTEAFF.

This chain joins TRBV2 and TRBJ2-4; possibly TRBD1 for D (5 bases). The CDR3 extends over 13 amino acids. Trimming shortened V by 5 bases and J by 6 bases, and 11 bases separated the two germline ends. Per germline, CDR1 SNHLY and CDR2 FYNNEI. This CDR3 reads CASSQGIGNIQYF. CDR3 nucleotides: TGTGCCAGCAGTCAGGGAATCGGAAACATTCAGTACTTC.

V usage is TRBV6-5 and J usage is TRBJ1-1; D perhaps matches TRBD1 (6 bases). This CDR3 is 15 amino acids long. Germline V gene data show CDR1 as MNHEY and CDR2 as SVGAGI. Trimming stripped 0 bases from V and 5 bases from J, with 13 bases between. The DNA for the CDR3 is TGTGCCAGCAGTTACTCGTGGGGGCCTGGGACTGAAGCTTTCTTT. Its translation: CASSYSWGPGTEAFF.

The genes are TRBV28 and TRBJ2-7; 8 positions agree with TRBD2. CDR3 size: 17 residues. CDR1 and CDR2 from the germline V gene are MDHEN and SYDVKM. The V gene end was trimmed by 6 bases and the J gene end by 1 base; junction bases not matched to a gene: 14. CDR3 nucleotides: TGTGCCAGCAGCCCAATCCGTGGTACTAGCGGTTCCTACGAGCAGTACTTC. This encodes CASSPIRGTSGSYEQYF.

V and J are TRBV7-8 and TRBJ1-2, with 9 bases lining up with TRBD1. CDR1 SGHVS and CDR2 FQNEAQ come from the germline V gene. The CDR3 length is 16 residues. V lost 6 bases, J lost 4 bases, and 12 bases stayed unmatched. CDR3 coding DNA: TGTGCCAGCAGTTTGTCTGGACAGGGGAGAGGCTATGGCTACACCTTC. Protein: CASSLSGQGRGYGYTF.

This clone was seen only once. V gene TRBV4-3 combines with J gene TRBJ2-1; D might be TRBD2 (6 bases). In germline, CDR1 is LGHNA, CDR2 YSLEER. V shed 0 bases and J shed 7 bases, with 7 bases lying between them. The CDR3 totals 13 residues. The CDR3, as DNA: TGCGCCAGCAGCCAAGAGGGGGGAAATGAGCAGTTCTTC. Protein sequence: CASSQEGGNEQFF.

The CDR3: CATSATGTATYEQYF. CDR3 coding DNA: TGTGCCACCAGCGCGACCGGGACAGCGACCTACGAGCAGTACTTC. The chain is built from TRBV15 and TRBJ2-7, with 7 bases identical to TRBD1. The germline gives CDR1 LNHNV, CDR2 YYDKDF (reference sequence). The CDR3 is made up of 15 amino acids. Trimming cost V 5 bases and J 2 bases; bases outside gene matches: 9.